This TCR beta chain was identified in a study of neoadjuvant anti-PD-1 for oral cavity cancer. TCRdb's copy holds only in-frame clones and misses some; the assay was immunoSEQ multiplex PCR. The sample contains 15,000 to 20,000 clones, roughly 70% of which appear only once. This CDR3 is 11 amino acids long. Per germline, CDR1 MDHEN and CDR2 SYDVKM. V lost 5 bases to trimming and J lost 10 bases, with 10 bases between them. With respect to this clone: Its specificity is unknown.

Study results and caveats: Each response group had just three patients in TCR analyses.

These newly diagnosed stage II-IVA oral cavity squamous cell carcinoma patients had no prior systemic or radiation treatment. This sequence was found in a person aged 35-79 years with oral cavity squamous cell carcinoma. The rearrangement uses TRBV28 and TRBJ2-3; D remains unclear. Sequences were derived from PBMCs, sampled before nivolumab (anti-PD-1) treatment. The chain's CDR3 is CASSGVQAQYF. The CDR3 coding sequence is TGTGCCAGCAGTGGTGTGCAGGCGCAGTATTTT.